These T cell receptor beta chains were read from a single sample in a study of shared clonotypes between healthy human individuals. The protocol was immunoSEQ multiplex PCR, while the TCRdb copy is restricted to in-frame clones and leaves out a portion. There are 1,400,000 or so clones in the sample; about 98.5% occur only once, and approximately 0.38% lies in the top ten. The specimen was naive CD4+ T cells sorted from blood. The receptor source for this set is a man aged 30-40 years in good health. Both conserved end residues are part of each CDR3. Each record gives: D gene, V gene, J gene, clone size, CDR3 protein, CDR3 DNA. A D gene is named only where the DNA matches it firmly. Clone size is shown for a subset of rows, as once, few, many or a class of expanded clone.

NA,TRBV2,TRBJ2-1,NA,CASSETTQSHRLF,TGTGCCAGCAGTGAAACGACTCAATCCCATCGTCTCTTC
TRBD2,TRBV19,TRBJ2-3,NA,CASSIMWGLATDTQYF,TGTGCCAGTAGTATAATGTGGGGACTAGCCACAGATACGCAGTATTTT
NA,TRBV11-2,TRBJ2-6,NA,CASSLVSARAANVLTF,TGTGCCAGCAGCTTAGTGTCGGCCCGCGCGGCCAACGTCCTGACTTTC
NA,TRBV2,TRBJ2-3,NA,CASQPSTDTQYF,TGTGCCAGCCAACCTAGCACAGATACGCAGTATTTT
NA,TRBV9,TRBJ1-3,NA,CASSVEGGPGNTIYF,TGTGCCAGCAGCGTAGAAGGGGGGCCTGGAAACACCATATATTTT
TRBD1,TRBV7-6,TRBJ2-7,NA,CASSLGQGARQYF,TGTGCCAGCAGCTTAGGGCAGGGGGCACGGCAGTACTTC
NA,TRBV5-1,TRBJ2-1,NA,CASSGQYAGHEQFF,TGCGCCAGCAGCGGCCAGTATGCGGGTCACGAGCAGTTCTTC
NA,TRBV7-2,TRBJ1-2,NA,CASSERANRALYGYTF,TGTGCCAGCAGCGAAAGGGCAAACCGGGCGTTGTACGGCTACACCTTC
TRBD1,TRBV6-5,TRBJ2-7,NA,CATTGTAYEQYF,TGTGCCACGACGGGGACAGCCTACGAGCAGTACTTC
NA,TRBV15,TRBJ2-2,NA,CATSRVFRKYTGELFF,TGTGCCACCAGCAGAGTGTTCAGAAAATACACCGGGGAGCTGTTTTTT
NA,TRBV11-2,TRBJ2-5,NA,CASSLVGRGETQYF,TGTGCCAGCAGCTTAGTGGGTAGGGGAGAGACCCAGTACTTC
NA,TRBV11-3,TRBJ2-7,once,CASSLAGGQPLNEQYF,TGTGCCAGCAGCTTAGCGGGTGGACAGCCATTGAACGAGCAGTACTTC
NA,TRBV28,TRBJ1-1,NA,CASSLSMGHAEAFF,TGTGCCAGCAGTCTTAGCATGGGGCACGCTGAAGCTTTCTTT
TRBD2,TRBV7-9,TRBJ2-1,NA,CASSLPSGRAYNEQFF,TGTGCCAGCAGCTTACCTAGCGGGAGGGCATACAATGAGCAGTTCTTC
NA,TRBV5-1,TRBJ2-7,once,CASRVEGPYYEQYF,TGCGCCAGCAGAGTGGAGGGTCCCTACTACGAGCAGTACTTC
NA,TRBV19,TRBJ2-7,NA,CASSIDNTYEQYF,TGTGCCAGTAGTATCGACAACACCTACGAGCAGTACTTC
NA,TRBV15,TRBJ2-3,NA,CATSPTGVIYTDTQYF,TGTGCCACCAGCCCTACCGGGGTCATATACACAGATACGCAGTATTTT
TRBD1,TRBV5-1,TRBJ2-7,once,CASSLAFDRGTYEQYF,TGCGCCAGCAGCTTGGCTTTTGACAGGGGAACCTACGAGCAGTACTTC
NA,TRBV28,TRBJ2-7,NA,CASTHTPSYEQYF,TGTGCCAGCACCCACACTCCATCCTACGAGCAGTACTTC
NA,TRBV20-1,TRBJ2-3,once,CSARTSDTQYF,TGCAGTGCTAGGACATCAGATACGCAGTATTTT
NA,TRBV10-1,TRBJ2-7,NA,CASSRTGSSYEQYF,TGCGCCAGCAGCAGAACAGGCAGCTCCTACGAGCAGTACTTC
TRBD2,TRBV4-1,TRBJ2-2,NA,CASSQVAGVTGELFF,TGCGCCAGCAGCCAGGTAGCGGGGGTCACCGGGGAGCTGTTTTTT
TRBD2,TRBV19,TRBJ2-2,NA,CASSIEGGIGTGELFF,TGTGCCAGTAGTATAGAGGGAGGGATCGGCACCGGGGAGCTGTTTTTT
NA,TRBV5-5,TRBJ2-1,once,CASSPGVRRNEQFF,TGTGCCAGCAGCCCCGGGGTCCGCAGAAATGAGCAGTTCTTC
NA,TRBV5-6,TRBJ2-1,once,CASSLPGSSYNEQFF,TGTGCCAGCAGCTTGCCCGGGAGCTCCTACAATGAGCAGTTCTTC
NA,TRBV5-1,TRBJ1-5,NA,CASSLGAQGGNQPQHF,TGCGCCAGCAGCTTGGGGGCGCAGGGAGGGAATCAGCCCCAGCATTTT
TRBD2,TRBV6-1,TRBJ2-7,NA,CASRPGLAGGYEQYF,TGTGCCAGCAGACCCGGACTAGCGGGAGGGTACGAGCAGTACTTC
NA,TRBV28,TRBJ1-1,NA,CASSLLAGLHTEAFF,TGTGCCAGCAGTTTATTGGCAGGGTTGCACACTGAAGCTTTCTTT
NA,TRBV7-2,TRBJ1-5,NA,CASSWGAGATQPQHF,TGTGCCAGCAGCTGGGGTGCGGGGGCTACCCAGCCCCAGCATTTT
NA,TRBV5-1,TRBJ2-3,NA,CASSFPNTDPARHTDTQYF,TGCGCCAGCAGCTTTCCTAATACAGACCCCGCCAGGCACACAGATACGCAGTATTTT
TRBD1,TRBV18,TRBJ1-2,once,CASSPMAGGDGYTF,TGTGCCAGCTCACCAATGGCAGGGGGGGATGGCTACACCTTC
NA,TRBV6-5,TRBJ2-3,NA,CASSYLDNEGTDTQYF,TGTGCCAGCAGTTACTTAGACAACGAGGGCACAGATACGCAGTATTTT
NA,TRBV28,TRBJ1-5,NA,CASSFGRAGQPQHF,TGTGCCAGCAGTTTTGGTAGGGCAGGGCAGCCCCAGCATTTT
TRBD2,TRBV10-1,TRBJ2-3,NA,CASITSTSPSTDTQYF,TGCGCCAGCATCACCTCGACTAGCCCTAGCACAGATACGCAGTATTTT
NA,TRBV11-2,TRBJ2-2,NA,CASSLASTGELFF,TGTGCCAGCAGCTTAGCCTCTACCGGGGAGCTGTTTTTT
NA,TRBV7-2,TRBJ2-7,once,CASSSRLAYEQYF,TGTGCCAGCAGTTCCCGTCTCGCTTACGAGCAGTACTTC
TRBD2,TRBV5-1,TRBJ2-1,NA,CASSFPPPAGRDRAYNEQFF,TGCGCCAGCAGCTTCCCCCCGCCCGCGGGGAGGGACCGCGCCTACAATGAGCAGTTCTTC
NA,TRBV7-9,TRBJ2-7,NA,CASSPRDNIYEQYF,TGTGCCAGCAGCCCCAGGGACAACATCTACGAGCAGTACTTC
TRBD1,TRBV28,TRBJ2-7,NA,CASSLGQGAYYEQYF,TGTGCCAGCAGTTTGGGGCAGGGGGCATACTACGAGCAGTACTTC
TRBD1,TRBV25-1,TRBJ1-2,NA,CAIGTGPYGYTF,TGTGCCATCGGGACAGGGCCCTATGGCTACACCTTC
TRBD2,TRBV2,TRBJ2-1,NA,CASSGLAEGVEQFF,TGTGCCAGCTCTGGACTAGCGGAGGGGGTTGAGCAGTTCTTC
TRBD2,TRBV5-1,TRBJ2-1,NA,CASSSGSLAGDNEQFF,TGCGCCAGCAGCTCCGGTTCACTAGCGGGAGACAATGAGCAGTTCTTC
NA,TRBV5-1,TRBJ2-7,NA,CASSYTTSITYEQYF,TGCGCCAGCAGCTATACCACTAGTATTACCTACGAGCAGTACTTC
NA,TRBV30,TRBJ2-4,NA,CAWNVGALAKNIQYF,TGTGCCTGGAACGTCGGAGCTTTAGCCAAAAACATTCAGTACTTC
NA,TRBV7-8,TRBJ1-5,NA,CASSLVTGDNQPQHF,TGTGCCAGCAGCTTAGTGACAGGTGACAATCAGCCCCAGCATTTT
NA,TRBV5-1,TRBJ1-1,NA,CASSSQGGGTEAFF,TGCGCCAGCAGTTCACAGGGCGGGGGCACTGAAGCTTTCTTT
TRBD1,TRBV6-5,TRBJ1-1,NA,CASSYDRVVTEAFF,TGTGCCAGCAGTTACGACAGGGTGGTCACTGAAGCTTTCTTT
TRBD2,TRBV2,TRBJ2-1,NA,CASKGGAGEYSEQFF,TGTGCCAGCAAGGGAGGAGCGGGAGAGTATAGTGAGCAGTTCTTC